This T cell receptor (beta chain) was sequenced during a study of CD8+ T cells in alopecia areata. Concerning this clone itself: Its antigen is unknown.

The germline CDR1 and CDR2 sequences are SGHAT and FQDESV (reference sequence). This CDR3 is built from 12 residues. Trimming pared 4 bases from V and 9 bases from J, leaving 10 bases between. Findings of the study overall: Sharing of TCR sequences between patients (possibly for HLA-related reasons) was less clear than in mice. Normal skin's resident alphabeta T cells are sequenced alongside lesional scalp T cells.

RNA was isolated and reverse transcribed to cDNA, the sequencing template. Profiling relied on immunoSEQ multiplex PCR, and the TCRdb table lists in-frame clones only, not all of them. Of hundreds of thousands of clones in the sample, roughly two thirds were seen once. The TCR sequence derives from a human donor with alopecia areata. Sequenced here: CD4+ T cells sorted from blood, sampled at week 0. V gene TRBV11-1 combines with J gene TRBJ2-1; D is unclear. The CDR3 region has the DNA TGTGCCAGCAGCTCACAGCAATTTGAGCAGTTCTTC. Its translation is CASSSQQFEQFF.